These T cell receptor beta chains were read from a single sample in a study of neurological immune-mediated disorders. TCRdb itself ran the 5' RACE reads through MiXCR, one entry per CDR3 protein. The sample shows about 80,000 distinct CDR3 sequences, about 9.4% of them seen only once. Input material: PBMCs. Source of these receptors: a man in his fifties or sixties in good health. Each CDR3 is given with its conserved first and last residue. Each record gives: CDR3 protein, J gene, V gene.

CDR3 protein: CSARSTGAAYEQYF
J gene: TRBJ2-7
V gene: TRBV20-1

CDR3 protein: CASSPTTGTGGYTEAFF
J gene: TRBJ1-1
V gene: TRBV18

CDR3 protein: CSVEITGEEQYF
J gene: TRBJ2-7
V gene: TRBV29-1

CDR3 protein: CSARDRGNSNQPQHF
J gene: TRBJ1-5
V gene: TRBV20-1

CDR3 protein: CASSADRATEAFF
J gene: TRBJ1-1
V gene: TRBV12-3/TRBV12-4

CDR3 protein: CASSSSGTSGLEQYF
J gene: TRBJ2-7
V gene: TRBV5-1

CDR3 protein: CASSYSTSGSFDEQFF
J gene: TRBJ2-1
V gene: TRBV6-2/TRBV6-3

CDR3 protein: CASKPTTSTDTQYF
J gene: TRBJ2-3
V gene: TRBV3-1

CDR3 protein: CASSPTTLGNTNEKLFF
J gene: TRBJ1-4
V gene: TRBV5-5

CDR3 protein: CASSLDEKLFF
J gene: TRBJ1-4
V gene: TRBV5-1

CDR3 protein: CSARRDGMNTEAFF
J gene: TRBJ1-1
V gene: TRBV20-1

CDR3 protein: CSASLGLAGAGGKNEQYF
J gene: TRBJ2-7
V gene: TRBV20-1

CDR3 protein: CASSRSGTGAYEQYF
J gene: TRBJ2-7
V gene: TRBV11-2

CDR3 protein: CATSDSGQVTHEAFF
J gene: TRBJ1-1
V gene: TRBV24-1

CDR3 protein: CASSHRASSYNSPLHF
J gene: TRBJ1-6
V gene: TRBV3-1

CDR3 protein: CASSYSSGTSGRKGYEQYF
J gene: TRBJ2-7
V gene: TRBV7-9

CDR3 protein: CASSPPGALYNEQFF
J gene: TRBJ2-1
V gene: TRBV18

CDR3 protein: CAIKMTDNYGYTF
J gene: TRBJ1-2
V gene: TRBV10-3

CDR3 protein: CASSSGLTYEQYF
J gene: TRBJ2-7
V gene: TRBV7-2

CDR3 protein: CASSPYVGNTEAFF
J gene: TRBJ1-1
V gene: TRBV5-1

CDR3 protein: CASSWESSGRQYF
J gene: TRBJ2-3
V gene: TRBV5-1

CDR3 protein: CASSWHNEQFF
J gene: TRBJ2-1
V gene: TRBV28

CDR3 protein: CASSFGLAGELDTQYF
J gene: TRBJ2-3
V gene: TRBV5-6

CDR3 protein: CASSQDEKLFF
J gene: TRBJ1-4
V gene: TRBV4-1

CDR3 protein: CASSRPGRLAGDNEQFF
J gene: TRBJ2-1
V gene: TRBV7-2

CDR3 protein: CASSLGRGSYNEQFF
J gene: TRBJ2-1
V gene: TRBV7-2

CDR3 protein: CASSYTLHEHNEQFF
J gene: TRBJ2-1
V gene: TRBV3-1

CDR3 protein: CASSLRTGAQETQYF
J gene: TRBJ2-5
V gene: TRBV7-3

CDR3 protein: CSATPASGVQETQYF
J gene: TRBJ2-5
V gene: TRBV20-1

CDR3 protein: CASSIETSGNYEQYF
J gene: TRBJ2-7
V gene: TRBV5-1

CDR3 protein: CASRDRVNTEAFF
J gene: TRBJ1-1
V gene: TRBV6-2/TRBV6-3

CDR3 protein: CATSDTGKSDEQYF
J gene: TRBJ2-7
V gene: TRBV24-1

CDR3 protein: CASSVLPGQEVYEQYF
J gene: TRBJ2-7
V gene: TRBV6-1

CDR3 protein: CASSLSGGVSSYNEQFF
J gene: TRBJ2-1
V gene: TRBV5-1

CDR3 protein: CSASHSNQPQHF
J gene: TRBJ1-5
V gene: TRBV20-1

CDR3 protein: CASSLTSGDNNEQFF
J gene: TRBJ2-1
V gene: TRBV7-2

CDR3 protein: CASNPTGGTNEQYF
J gene: TRBJ2-7
V gene: TRBV5-1

CDR3 protein: CASSLALGPYEQYF
J gene: TRBJ2-7
V gene: TRBV7-2

CDR3 protein: CASRGGQGSNSPLHF
J gene: TRBJ1-6
V gene: TRBV12-3/TRBV12-4

CDR3 protein: CASSSPGTYEQYF
J gene: TRBJ2-7
V gene: TRBV28

CDR3 protein: CASSSFYGRAGGGELFF
J gene: TRBJ2-2
V gene: TRBV5-5

CDR3 protein: CASSKPGTSRETQYF
J gene: TRBJ2-5
V gene: TRBV7-2

CDR3 protein: CSVEKGVYTGELFF
J gene: TRBJ2-2
V gene: TRBV29-1

CDR3 protein: CASSNGQGHYEQYF
J gene: TRBJ2-7
V gene: TRBV27

CDR3 protein: CASSQEGTGVYEQYF
J gene: TRBJ2-7
V gene: TRBV4-2

CDR3 protein: CASMDGGANLVQYF
J gene: TRBJ2-7
V gene: TRBV19

CDR3 protein: CASSPLAGEQYF
J gene: TRBJ2-7
V gene: TRBV12-3/TRBV12-4

CDR3 protein: CASSSGQGQETQYF
J gene: TRBJ2-5
V gene: TRBV28

CDR3 protein: CASRRDRAQETQYF
J gene: TRBJ2-5
V gene: TRBV5-1

CDR3 protein: CASSVRDGNEKLFF
J gene: TRBJ1-4
V gene: TRBV6-6

CDR3 protein: CASSVAHGGEQYF
J gene: TRBJ2-7
V gene: TRBV9

CDR3 protein: CASSSTGRRNEQYF
J gene: TRBJ2-7
V gene: TRBV5-1

CDR3 protein: CSAARATASSYNEQFF
J gene: TRBJ2-1
V gene: TRBV20-1

CDR3 protein: CSARAVETQYF
J gene: TRBJ2-5
V gene: TRBV20-1

CDR3 protein: CASRGSRVAHEQYF
J gene: TRBJ2-7
V gene: TRBV5-1

CDR3 protein: CASSTTGTENTEAFF
J gene: TRBJ1-1
V gene: TRBV7-2

CDR3 protein: CASRLESNYGYTF
J gene: TRBJ1-2
V gene: TRBV5-1

CDR3 protein: CASTGVRVDTQYF
J gene: TRBJ2-3
V gene: TRBV5-1

CDR3 protein: CASSFLITYEQYF
J gene: TRBJ2-7
V gene: TRBV7-2

CDR3 protein: CASSQGQRDEQFF
J gene: TRBJ2-1
V gene: TRBV3-1